This T cell receptor (beta chain) appears in the sequencing data of a study of cytotoxic CD8 clonotypes in ibrutinib-treated CLL. Looked up from germline, CDR1 is LNHNV and CDR2 is YYDKDF (reference sequence). Losses at the gene ends were 4 bases for V and 5 bases for J; bases not matched to a gene: 9. This CDR3 has 15 amino acids. Measured with immunoSEQ multiplex PCR; TCRdb has only the in-frame clones, and not every one. The sample has almost 250,000 clones, around three quarters seen once. Extraction of approximately 2.2 micrograms of genomic DNA from cryopreserved PBMCs supplied material for TCR beta libraries. This clone showed up just once.

Source: PBMCs, taken after 24 months of ibrutinib treatment. The V and J genes are TRBV15 and TRBJ2-7; 9 positions agree with TRBD2. This TCR came from a human donor with chronic lymphocytic leukemia. This CDR3 is CATSIRLAGEDEQYF. In nucleotides, the CDR3 is TGTGCCACCAGCATTCGGTTAGCGGGGGAAGACGAGCAGTACTTC. The full variable domain, in which reference TRBV15 and TRBJ2-7 provide the parts outside the CDR3, is DAMVIQNPRYQVTQFGKPVTLSCSQTLNHNVMYWYQQKSSQAPKLLFHYYDKDFNNEADTPDNFQSRRPNTSFCFLDIRSPGLGDTAMYLCATSIRLAGEDEQYFGPGTRLTVT.